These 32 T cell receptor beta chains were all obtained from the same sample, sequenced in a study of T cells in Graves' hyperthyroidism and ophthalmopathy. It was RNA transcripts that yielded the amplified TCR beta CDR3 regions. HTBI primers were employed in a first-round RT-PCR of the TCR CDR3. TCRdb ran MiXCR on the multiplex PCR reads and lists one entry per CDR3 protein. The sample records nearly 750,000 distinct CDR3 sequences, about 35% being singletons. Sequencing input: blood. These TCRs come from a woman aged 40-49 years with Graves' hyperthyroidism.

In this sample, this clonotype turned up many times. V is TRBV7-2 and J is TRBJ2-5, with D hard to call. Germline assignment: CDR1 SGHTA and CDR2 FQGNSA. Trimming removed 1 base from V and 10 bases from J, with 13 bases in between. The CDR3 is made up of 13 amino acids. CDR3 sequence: CASSLESLGIQYF. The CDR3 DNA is TGTGCCAGCAGCTTAGAGTCTTTAGGGATCCAGTACTTC.

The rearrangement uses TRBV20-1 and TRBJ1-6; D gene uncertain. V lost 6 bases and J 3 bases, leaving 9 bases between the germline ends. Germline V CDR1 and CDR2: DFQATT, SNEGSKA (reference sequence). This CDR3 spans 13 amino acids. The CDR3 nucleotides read TGCAGTGCGAGAAGCGTCTATAATTCACCCCTCCACTTT. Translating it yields CSARSVYNSPLHF.

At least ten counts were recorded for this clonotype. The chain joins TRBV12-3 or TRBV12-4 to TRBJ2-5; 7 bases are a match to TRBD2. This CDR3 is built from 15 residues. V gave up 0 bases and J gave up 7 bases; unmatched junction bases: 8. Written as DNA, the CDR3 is TGTGCCAGCAGTTTAGCTACGGGAGGCCCCGGGACCCAGTACTTC. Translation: CASSLATGGPGTQYF.

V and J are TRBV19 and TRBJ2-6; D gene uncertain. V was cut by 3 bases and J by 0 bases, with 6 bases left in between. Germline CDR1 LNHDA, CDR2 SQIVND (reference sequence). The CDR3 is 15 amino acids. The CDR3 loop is CASSIISSGANVLTF. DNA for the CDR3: TGTGCCAGTAGTATTATCAGCTCTGGGGCCAACGTCCTGACTTTC.

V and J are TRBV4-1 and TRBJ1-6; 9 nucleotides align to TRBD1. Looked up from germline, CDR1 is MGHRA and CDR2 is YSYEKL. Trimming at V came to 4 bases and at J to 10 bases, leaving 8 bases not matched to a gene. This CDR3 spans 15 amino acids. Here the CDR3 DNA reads TGCGCCAGCAGCCCGAGGACAGGGGAAAACTCACCCCTCCACTTT. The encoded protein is CASSPRTGENSPLHF.

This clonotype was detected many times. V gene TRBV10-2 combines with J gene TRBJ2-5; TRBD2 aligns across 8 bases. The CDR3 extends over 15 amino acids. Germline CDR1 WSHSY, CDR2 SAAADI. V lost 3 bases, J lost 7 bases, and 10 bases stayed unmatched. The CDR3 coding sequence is TGCGCCAGCAGTGATCTACGGGGGGGGATCGGGACCCAGTACTTC. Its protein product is CASSDLRGGIGTQYF.

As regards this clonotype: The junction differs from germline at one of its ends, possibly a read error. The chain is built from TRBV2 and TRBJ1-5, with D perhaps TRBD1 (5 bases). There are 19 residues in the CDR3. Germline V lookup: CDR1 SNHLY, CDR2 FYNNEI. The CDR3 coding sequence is TGTGCCAGCAGTCGACAACTTTACCGGGACCCCGGAGGCAATCAGTCCCAGCATTTT. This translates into CASSRQLYRDPGGNQSQHF.

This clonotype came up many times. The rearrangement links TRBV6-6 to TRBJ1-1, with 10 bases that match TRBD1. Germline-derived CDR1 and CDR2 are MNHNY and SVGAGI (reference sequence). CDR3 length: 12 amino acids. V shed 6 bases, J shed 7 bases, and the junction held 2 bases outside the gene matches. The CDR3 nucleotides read TGTGCCAGCAGGGACAGGGGGTTTGAAGCTTTCTTT. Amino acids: CASRDRGFEAFF.

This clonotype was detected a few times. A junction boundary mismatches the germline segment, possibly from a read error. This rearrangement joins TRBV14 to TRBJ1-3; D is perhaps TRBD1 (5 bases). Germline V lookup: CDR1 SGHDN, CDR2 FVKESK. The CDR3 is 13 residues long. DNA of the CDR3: TGTGCCGGCAGCCTTGACAGAGGAAACACCATATATTTT. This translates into CAGSLDRGNTIYF.

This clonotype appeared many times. Here the CDR3 DNA reads TGTGCCACCAGTGATTCCGTTTTGGAGACCCAGTACTTC. Its translation is CATSDSVLETQYF. The V call is TRBV24-1, the J call TRBJ2-5; D ambiguous. This CDR3 has 13 amino acids. With 2 bases removed from V and 5 bases from J, the gap between germline ends came to 8 bases. The germline CDR1 and CDR2 sequences are KGHDR and SFDVKD.

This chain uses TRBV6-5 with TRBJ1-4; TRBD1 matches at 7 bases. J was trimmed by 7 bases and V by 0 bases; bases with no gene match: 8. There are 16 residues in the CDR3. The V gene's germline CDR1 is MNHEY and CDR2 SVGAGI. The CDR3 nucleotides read TGTGCCAGCAGTTACTCGACCGGGACAGCGAGTGAAAAACTGTTTTTT. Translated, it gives CASSYSTGTASEKLFF.

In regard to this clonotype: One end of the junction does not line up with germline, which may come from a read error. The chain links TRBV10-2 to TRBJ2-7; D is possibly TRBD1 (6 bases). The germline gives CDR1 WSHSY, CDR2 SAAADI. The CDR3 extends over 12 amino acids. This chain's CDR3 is CASRPQGLRQYF. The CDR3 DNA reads TGTGCCAGCAGGCCACAGGGATTGAGGCAGTACTTC.

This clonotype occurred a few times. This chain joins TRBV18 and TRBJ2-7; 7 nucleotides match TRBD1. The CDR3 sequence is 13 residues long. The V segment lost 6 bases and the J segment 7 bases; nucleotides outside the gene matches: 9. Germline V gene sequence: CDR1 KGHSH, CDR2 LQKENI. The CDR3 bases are TGTGCCAGCTCGAACAGGGGAAAATGGGAGCAGTACTTC. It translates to CASSNRGKWEQYF.

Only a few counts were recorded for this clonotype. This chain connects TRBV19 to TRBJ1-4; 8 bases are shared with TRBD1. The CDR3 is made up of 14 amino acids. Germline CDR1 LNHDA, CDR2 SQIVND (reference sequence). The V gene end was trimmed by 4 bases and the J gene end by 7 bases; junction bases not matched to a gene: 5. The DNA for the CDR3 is TGTGCCAGTAGTACAGGGGGCGGAGGTGAAAAACTGTTTTTT. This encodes CASSTGGGGEKLFF.

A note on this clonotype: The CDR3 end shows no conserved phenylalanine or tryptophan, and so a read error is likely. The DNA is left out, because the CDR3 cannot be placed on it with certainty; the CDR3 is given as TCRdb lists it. The chain's CDR3 is CASSSMVT. The J gene is TRBJ2-6, the V gene TRBV7-2. Termini included, the CDR3 measures 8 amino acids. The germline V gene has CDR1 SGHTA and CDR2 FQGNSA.

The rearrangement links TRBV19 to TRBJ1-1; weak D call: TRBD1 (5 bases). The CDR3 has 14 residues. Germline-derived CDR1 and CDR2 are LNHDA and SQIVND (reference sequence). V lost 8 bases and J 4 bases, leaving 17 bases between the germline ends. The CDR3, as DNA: TGTGCCAGTGGGCGGACGACCGGGACCACTGAAGCTTTCTTT. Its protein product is CASGRTTGTTEAFF.

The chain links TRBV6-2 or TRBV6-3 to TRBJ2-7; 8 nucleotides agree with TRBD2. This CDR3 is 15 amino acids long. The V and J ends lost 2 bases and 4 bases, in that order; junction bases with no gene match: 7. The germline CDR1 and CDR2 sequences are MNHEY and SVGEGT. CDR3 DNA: TGTGCCAGCAGTTACGAGCGGGAGATCTGGTACGAGCAGTACTTC. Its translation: CASSYEREIWYEQYF.

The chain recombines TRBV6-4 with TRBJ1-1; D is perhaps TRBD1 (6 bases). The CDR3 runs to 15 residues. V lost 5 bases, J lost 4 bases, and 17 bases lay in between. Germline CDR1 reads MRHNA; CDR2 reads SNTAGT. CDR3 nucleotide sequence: TGTGCCAGCAGTAGGGGGATAGGGACAAGCACTGAAGCTTTCTTT. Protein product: CASSRGIGTSTEAFF.

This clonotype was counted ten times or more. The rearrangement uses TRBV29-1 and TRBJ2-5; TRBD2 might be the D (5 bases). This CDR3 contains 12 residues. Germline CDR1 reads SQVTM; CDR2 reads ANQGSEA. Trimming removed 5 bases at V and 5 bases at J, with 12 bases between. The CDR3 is CSVLSGPETQYF. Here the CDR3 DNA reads TGCAGCGTTTTAAGCGGCCCGGAGACCCAGTACTTC.

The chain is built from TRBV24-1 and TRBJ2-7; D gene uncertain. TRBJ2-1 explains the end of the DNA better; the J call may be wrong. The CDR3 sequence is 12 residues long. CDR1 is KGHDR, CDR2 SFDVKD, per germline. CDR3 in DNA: TGTGCCACCAGTGATTTAGGGCGAGAGCAGTTCTTC. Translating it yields CATSDLGREQFF.

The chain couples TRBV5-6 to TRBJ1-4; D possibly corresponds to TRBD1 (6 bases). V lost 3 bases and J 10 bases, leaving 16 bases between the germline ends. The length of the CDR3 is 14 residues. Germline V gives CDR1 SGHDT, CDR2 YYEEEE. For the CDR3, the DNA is TGTGCCAGCAGCTCGCTGACAGGTGTTGGAAAACTGTTTTTT. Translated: CASSSLTGVGKLFF.

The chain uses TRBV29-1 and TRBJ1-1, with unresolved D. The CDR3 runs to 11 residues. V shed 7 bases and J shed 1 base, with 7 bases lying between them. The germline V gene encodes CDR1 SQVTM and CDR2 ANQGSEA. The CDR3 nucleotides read TGCAGCGCACATACGAACACTGAAGCTTTCTTT. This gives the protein CSAHTNTEAFF. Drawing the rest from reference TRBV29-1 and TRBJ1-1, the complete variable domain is SAVISQKPSRDICQRGTSLTIQCQVDSQVTMMFWYRQQPGQSLTLIATANQGSEATYESGFVIDKFPISRPNLTFSTLTVSNMSPEDSSIYLCSAHTNTEAFFGQGTRLTVV.

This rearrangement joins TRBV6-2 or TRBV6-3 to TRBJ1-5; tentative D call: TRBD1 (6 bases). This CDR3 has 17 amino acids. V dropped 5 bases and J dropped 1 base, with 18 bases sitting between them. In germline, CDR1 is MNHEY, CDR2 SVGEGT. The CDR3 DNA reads TGTGCCAGCAGTCCAATTAAGGGTGGGGGCAGCAATCAGCCCCAGCATTTT. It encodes CASSPIKGGGSNQPQHF.

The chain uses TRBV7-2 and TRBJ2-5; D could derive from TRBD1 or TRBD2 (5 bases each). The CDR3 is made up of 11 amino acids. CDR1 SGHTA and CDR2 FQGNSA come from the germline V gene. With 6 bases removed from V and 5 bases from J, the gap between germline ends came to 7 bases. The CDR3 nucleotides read TGTGCCAGCAGGGGGGTCGAGACCCAGTACTTC. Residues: CASRGVETQYF.

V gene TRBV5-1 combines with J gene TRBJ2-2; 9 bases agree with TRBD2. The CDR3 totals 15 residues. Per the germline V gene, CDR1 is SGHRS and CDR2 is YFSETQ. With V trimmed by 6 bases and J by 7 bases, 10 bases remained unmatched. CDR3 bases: TGCGCCAGCACCCAATTAGCGGGAGCGGGCGGGGAGCTGTTTTTT. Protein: CASTQLAGAGGELFF.

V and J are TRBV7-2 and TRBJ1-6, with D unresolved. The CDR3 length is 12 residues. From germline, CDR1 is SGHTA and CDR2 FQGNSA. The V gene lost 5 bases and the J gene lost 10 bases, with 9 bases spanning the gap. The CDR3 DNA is TGTGCCAGCAGCGGGGTTTACTCACCCCTCCACTTT. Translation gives CASSGVYSPLHF.

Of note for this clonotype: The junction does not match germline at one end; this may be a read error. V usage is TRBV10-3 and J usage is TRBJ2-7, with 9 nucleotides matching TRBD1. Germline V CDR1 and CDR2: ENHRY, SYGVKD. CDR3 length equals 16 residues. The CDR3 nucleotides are TGTGCCAGCAGTTACTTCCTGGACAGGGGACCCTACGAGCAGTACTTC. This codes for CASSYFLDRGPYEQYF.

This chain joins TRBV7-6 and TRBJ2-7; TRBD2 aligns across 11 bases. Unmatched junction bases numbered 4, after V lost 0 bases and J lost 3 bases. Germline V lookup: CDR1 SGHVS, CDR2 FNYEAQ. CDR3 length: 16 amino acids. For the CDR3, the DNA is TGTGCCAGCAGCTTAGCAGGGACTAGCGGTTTCTACGAGCAGTACTTC. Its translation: CASSLAGTSGFYEQYF.

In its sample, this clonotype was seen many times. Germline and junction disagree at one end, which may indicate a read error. The CDR3: CASSLGTGKSPLHF. The CDR3, as DNA: TGTGCTAGCAGCCTCGGGACAGGGAAATCACCCCTCCACTTT. This chain joins TRBV7-7 and TRBJ1-6; 9 bases match TRBD1. The CDR3 is 14 residues long. CDR1 SSHAT and CDR2 FNYEAQ come from the germline V gene (reference sequence).

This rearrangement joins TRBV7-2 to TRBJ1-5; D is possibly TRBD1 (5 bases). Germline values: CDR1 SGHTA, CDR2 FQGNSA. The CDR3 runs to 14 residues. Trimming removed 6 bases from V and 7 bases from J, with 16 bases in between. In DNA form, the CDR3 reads TGTGCCAGCAGTTTTATGCAGGGACGGCAGCCCCAGCATTTT. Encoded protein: CASSFMQGRQPQHF.

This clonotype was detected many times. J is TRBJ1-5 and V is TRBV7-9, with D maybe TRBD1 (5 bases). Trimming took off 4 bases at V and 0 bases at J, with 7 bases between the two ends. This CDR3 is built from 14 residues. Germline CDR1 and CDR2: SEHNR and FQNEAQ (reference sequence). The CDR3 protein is CASSSTGSNQPQHF. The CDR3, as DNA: TGTGCCAGCAGCTCCACAGGTAGCAATCAGCCCCAGCATTTT.

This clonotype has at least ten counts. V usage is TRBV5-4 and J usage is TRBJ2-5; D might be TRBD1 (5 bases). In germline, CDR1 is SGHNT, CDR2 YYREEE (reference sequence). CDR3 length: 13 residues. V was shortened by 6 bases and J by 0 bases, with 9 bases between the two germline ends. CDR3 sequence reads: CASNLDNQETQYF. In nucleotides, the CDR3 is TGTGCCAGCAATCTGGACAACCAAGAGACCCAGTACTTC.